This T cell receptor beta chain was recovered during a study of cytomegalovirus exposure and HLA in healthy donors. Whole-study context: An analysis done earlier identified 90 million to 120 million unique TCR beta sequences from approximately 170 million T cells. HLA-typed donors were the source of tens of millions of unique TCRs held in an early data release. Findings of the study overall: TCR beta V- and J-gene trimming, according to a later analysis, was linked to a missense DCLRE1C variant. Most likely, a cluster of highly shared sequence variants arose as a sequencing artifact.

60 Vbeta and 13 Jbeta primers were used in PCR. Some clones are missing from TCRdb's copy, which holds only in-frame ones; the method was immunoSEQ multiplex PCR. Among under 200,000 clones, roughly 87% were seen once, and the ten largest hold 0.75% to 0.95%. CDR1 MNHNY and CDR2 SVGAGI come from the germline V gene (reference sequence). This CDR3 is 13 amino acids long. V lost 6 bases to trimming and J lost 0 bases, with 6 bases between them. This clone has only a few counts. No antigen is known for it. What was sequenced was PBMCs. This TCR was sampled from a woman aged 25 to 39 in good health and CMV-seronegative. This sequence joins TRBV6-6 and TRBJ1-5; no definite D call. Written as DNA, the CDR3 is TGTGCCAGCAGCTCTTATAGCAATCAGCCCCAGCATTTT. It yields the protein CASSSYSNQPQHF.